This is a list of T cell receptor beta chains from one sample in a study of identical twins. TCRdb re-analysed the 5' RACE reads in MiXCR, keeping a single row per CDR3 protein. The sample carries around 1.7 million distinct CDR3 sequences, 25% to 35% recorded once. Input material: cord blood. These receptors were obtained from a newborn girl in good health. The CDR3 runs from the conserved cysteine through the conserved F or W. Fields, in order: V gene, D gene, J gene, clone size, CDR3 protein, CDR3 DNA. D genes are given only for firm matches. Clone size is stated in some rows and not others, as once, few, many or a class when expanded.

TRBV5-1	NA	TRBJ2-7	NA	CASSLVPGSSYEQYF	TGCGCCAGCAGCTTGGTACCGGGAAGCTCCTACGAGCAGTACTTC
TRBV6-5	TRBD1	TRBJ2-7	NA	CASSYTRTGQGYEQYF	TGTGCCAGCAGTTACACCCGGACAGGGCAAGGCTACGAGCAGTACTTC
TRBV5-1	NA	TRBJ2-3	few	CASRLPRGADTDTQYF	TGCGCCAGCAGACTACCGAGGGGGGCGGACACAGATACGCAGTATTTT
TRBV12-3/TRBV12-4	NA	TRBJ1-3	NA	CASSLARVFGNTIYF	TGTGCCAGTAGTTTAGCGCGGGTTTTTGGAAACACCATATATTTT
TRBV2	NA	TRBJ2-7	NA	CASQSGRRIYEQYF	TGTGCCAGCCAGTCCGGCAGACGAATCTACGAGCAGTACTTC
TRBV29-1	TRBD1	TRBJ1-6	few	CSVSDRGNSPLHF	TGCAGCGTTTCGGACAGGGGTAATTCACCCCTCCACTTT
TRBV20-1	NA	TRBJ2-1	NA	CSAEPAVQTYEQFF	TGCAGTGCTGAGCCAGCGGTTCAGACCTACGAGCAGTTCTTC
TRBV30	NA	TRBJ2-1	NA	CAWSGGSAGQQFF	TGTGCCTGGAGTGGGGGGTCGGCGGGGCAGCAGTTCTTC
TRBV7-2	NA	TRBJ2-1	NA	CASSRDGTVVYNEQFF	TGTGCCAGCAGCAGGGACGGGACGGTTGTCTACAATGAGCAGTTCTTC
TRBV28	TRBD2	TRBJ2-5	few	CASSLVAGGQSEQYF	TGTGCCAGCAGTTTAGTAGCGGGAGGGCAGAGTGAGCAGTACTTC
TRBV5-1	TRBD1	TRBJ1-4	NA	CASSPTGTGPATNEKLFF	TGCGCCAGCAGCCCGACCGGGACAGGGCCAGCAACTAATGAAAAACTGTTTTTT
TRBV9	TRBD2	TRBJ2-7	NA	CASSTFSSGSGNEQYF	TGTGCCAGCAGCACCTTCTCTAGCGGGAGTGGTAATGAGCAGTACTTC
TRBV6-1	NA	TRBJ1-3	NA	CASSEVGLIWGLSGNTIYF	TGTGCCAGCAGTGAAGTGGGGCTGATCTGGGGCCTCTCTGGAAACACCATATATTTT
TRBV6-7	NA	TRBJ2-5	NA	CASSPQQGEQETQYF	TGTGCCAGCAGTCCTCAACAGGGCGAGCAAGAGACCCAGTACTTC
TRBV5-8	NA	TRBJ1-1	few	CASSFFRLNTEAFF	TGTGCCAGCAGCTTTTTCAGGCTGAACACTGAAGCTTTCTTT
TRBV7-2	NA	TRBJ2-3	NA	CASTQWGFRTDTQYF	TGTGCCAGCACCCAATGGGGGTTTAGAACAGATACGCAGTATTTT
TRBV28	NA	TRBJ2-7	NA	CASSQHDGTYEQYF	TGTGCCAGCAGTCAACACGACGGAACCTACGAGCAGTACTTC
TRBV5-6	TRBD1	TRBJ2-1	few	CASTQGRNEQFF	TGTGCCAGTACACAGGGGCGAAATGAGCAGTTCTTC
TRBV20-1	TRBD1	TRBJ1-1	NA	CSAAPTGRGTEAFF	TGCAGTGCTGCCCCGACAGGGAGGGGAACTGAAGCTTTCTTT
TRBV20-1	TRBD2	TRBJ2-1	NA	CSAPLGLAGNEQFF	TGCAGTGCACCCCTCGGACTAGCGGGGAATGAGCAGTTCTTC
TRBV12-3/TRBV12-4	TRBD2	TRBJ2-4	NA	CASSDGGIAKNNQYF	TGTGCCAGCAGCGACGGGGGGATAGCCAAAAACAATCAGTACTTC
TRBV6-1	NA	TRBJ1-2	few	CASSEAGPLRNYGYTF	TGTGCCAGCAGTGAAGCGGGGCCCCTCCGTAACTATGGCTACACCTTC